These T cell receptor beta chains were read from a single sample in a study of blood T cell repertoires in COVID-19. Using immunoSEQ multiplex PCR, the repertoire was profiled, and TCRdb retains in-frame clones only, with some absent. This table has roughly 250,000 clones, about 89% appearing once. Sequencing was performed on peripheral blood. The receptors were sampled from a man aged 25-40 years with acute or convalescent COVID-19. The CDR3 runs from the conserved cysteine through the conserved F or W. The order of the fields is D gene, V gene, CDR3 protein. A D gene is named only where the DNA matches it firmly.

D gene: .; V gene: TRBV7-8; CDR3 protein: CASSFQGYNEQFF
D gene: .; V gene: TRBV30; CDR3 protein: CAWSVMVGDGYTF
D gene: .; V gene: TRBV7-9; CDR3 protein: CASARPSATYNEQFF
D gene: TRBD1; V gene: TRBV5-1; CDR3 protein: CASSLTTGGFYEQYF
D gene: .; V gene: TRBV28; CDR3 protein: CASSTTPGGGDGEKLFF
D gene: TRBD1; V gene: TRBV7-9; CDR3 protein: CASSRGQGGTGELFF
D gene: .; V gene: TRBV24-1; CDR3 protein: CATSDARNPTDTQYF
D gene: TRBD2; V gene: TRBV2; CDR3 protein: CASSPISGRAHGTQYF
D gene: .; V gene: TRBV3-1/TRBV3-2; CDR3 protein: CASRADGQHSGNTIYF
D gene: .; V gene: TRBV28; CDR3 protein: CASSLSVVPGELFF
D gene: .; V gene: TRBV5-4; CDR3 protein: CASSPAGWTNNEQFF
D gene: .; V gene: TRBV28; CDR3 protein: CASTLTGYGYTF
D gene: .; V gene: TRBV28; CDR3 protein: CASSFRGHLGRVNQPQHF
D gene: TRBD1; V gene: TRBV12-3/TRBV12-4; CDR3 protein: CASKEGGQPQHF
D gene: .; V gene: TRBV5-1; CDR3 protein: CASSWGLTVEKLFF
D gene: .; V gene: TRBV21-1; CDR3 protein: CASSKARGNQPQHF
D gene: TRBD1; V gene: TRBV10-2; CDR3 protein: CASGQGALTDTQYF
D gene: .; V gene: TRBV7-9; CDR3 protein: CASIESSYNSPLHF
D gene: TRBD2; V gene: TRBV27; CDR3 protein: CASSFTSGRNLGEQYF
D gene: TRBD1; V gene: TRBV2; CDR3 protein: CASSRRRTGLGQPQHF
D gene: .; V gene: TRBV3-1/TRBV3-2; CDR3 protein: CASSHTGGNSPLHF
D gene: .; V gene: TRBV2; CDR3 protein: CASRQGGSLNSPLHF
D gene: TRBD1; V gene: TRBV7-8; CDR3 protein: CASSDRDRLLLGIRSPLHF
D gene: .; V gene: TRBV28; CDR3 protein: CASTPPAGHNSPLHF
D gene: .; V gene: TRBV28; CDR3 protein: CASIDRGGFGEQFF
D gene: .; V gene: TRBV7-2; CDR3 protein: CASSPRGQTSYGSTF
D gene: .; V gene: TRBV6-5; CDR3 protein: CASSYEGGAGANVLTF
D gene: .; V gene: TRBV30; CDR3 protein: CAWSSRQTRNSNQPQHF
D gene: TRBD1; V gene: TRBV20-1; CDR3 protein: CSASPGTGQREQYF
D gene: .; V gene: TRBV7-2; CDR3 protein: CASSLVQASNQPQHF
D gene: .; V gene: TRBV5-8; CDR3 protein: CASSFGRVGQYF
D gene: .; V gene: TRBV28; CDR3 protein: CASLRGTQYF
D gene: .; V gene: TRBV4-1; CDR3 protein: CASSQDQVGDTGELFF
D gene: .; V gene: TRBV19; CDR3 protein: CASSISGFNSPLHF
D gene: TRBD2; V gene: TRBV11-1; CDR3 protein: CASKVWEGRYNEQFF
D gene: .; V gene: TRBV5-1; CDR3 protein: CASSLWGRRNTEAFF
D gene: TRBD1; V gene: TRBV19; CDR3 protein: CASSMGTGSGYTF
D gene: TRBD2; V gene: TRBV7-2; CDR3 protein: CASSYSGGMYEQYF
D gene: TRBD1; V gene: TRBV11-1; CDR3 protein: CASRAPGQIYEQYF
D gene: .; V gene: TRBV30; CDR3 protein: CAWRGPGVNTEAFF
D gene: TRBD2; V gene: TRBV5-1; CDR3 protein: CASSVTSGKETQYF
D gene: .; V gene: TRBV5-1; CDR3 protein: CASSILTEPYGYTF
D gene: TRBD2; V gene: TRBV28; CDR3 protein: CASSFSGGRASTDTQYF
D gene: .; V gene: TRBV7-2; CDR3 protein: CASSITQGSTEAFF
D gene: .; V gene: TRBV12-3/TRBV12-4; CDR3 protein: CASRRDSREQFF
D gene: .; V gene: TRBV28; CDR3 protein: CASSLREEQYF
D gene: TRBD2; V gene: TRBV7-9; CDR3 protein: CASLTSGSYEQYF
D gene: .; V gene: TRBV3-1/TRBV3-2; CDR3 protein: CASSQGGGGNSPLHF
D gene: .; V gene: TRBV3-1/TRBV3-2; CDR3 protein: CASRESGAYGYTF
D gene: .; V gene: TRBV29-1; CDR3 protein: CSVARTSTDTQYF
D gene: .; V gene: TRBV3-1/TRBV3-2; CDR3 protein: CASSQAGYTEAFF